This TCR beta chain was recorded in a study of cytomegalovirus exposure and HLA in healthy donors (dated by TCRdb to about 2017). Some background on the complete study: An earlier analysis of some 500 of the donors reported approximately 300 Gb of sequence data and around 120 million unique TCR beta sequences from about 200 million T cells. Rather than drawing on any new phenotypic data, the later analysis identified candidate immune exposures from TCR beta sequences and the way those sequences occurred across donors. The study aimed to test whether signatures of past pathogen exposure could be identified by cataloging public T cell receptors. Typing coverage differed by locus: A, B, C, DRB1 and DQB1 were typed in roughly 620-630 donors, DQA1 in approximately 520, DPA1 in some 610, and DPB1 in just under 480. Around 320 gigabases of sequencing data and approximately 93 million unique TCR sequences were included in an early release covering over 600 HLA-typed donors. Among about 390 genotyped donors of the cohort, an average of approximately 230,000 unique TCR beta nucleotide sequences were sequenced per donor, roughly 18% of them non-productive. Every discovery cohort repertoire had been produced on one sequencing platform. Because of strong linkage in the cohort, roughly five DR-DQ haplotypes were treated as single units for association and clustering. A later analysis re-examined previously published TCR beta repertoires from more than 550 donors and added high-resolution HLA genotyping to investigate patterns of TCR occurrence. Along with the approximately 670-subject first cohort, a separate validation cohort of roughly 110 different subjects was used. The study combined high-throughput TCR immunosequencing, statistical association of individual TCRs with disease status, and machine learning to predict cytomegalovirus infection status. Genome-wide SNP genotypes for about 60% of the roughly 700 donors were used in a later genetic analysis, which treated that subset as a discovery cohort. The T cell repertoires of about 700 subjects were profiled by immunosequencing and related to cytomegalovirus serostatus. HLA typing included class I and class II loci at four-digit resolution. Donor age, sex, ethnicity and CMV serostatus were compiled alongside the repertoire data. To decide whether each TCR beta V gene segment behaved as functional or pseudogenic, an earlier analysis of approximately 620 of the donors relied on high-throughput TCR beta sequencing. Of the roughly 400 genotyped donors, less than 90% were placed in the genetic ancestry cluster associated with self-reported Caucasian donors.

The CDR3 contains 14 residues, cysteine and phenylalanine counted. Only CDR3 DNA remains: 42 bases, in frame from the first base. CDR1 and CDR2, per the germline V gene, are KGHSH and LQKENI. Clipping removes 3 bases from V and 2 bases from J, with 4 as the unmatched junction base count. Results and caveats for the whole study, not just this receptor: A later analysis found that HLA-associated TCR beta chains were more clonally expanded and had lower generation probabilities than equally common non-associated chains. The classifier was reported to diagnose cytomegalovirus status with high specificity and sensitivity in both the original and validation cohorts. Because some donors lacked HLA typing at each locus, the association tests relied only on the typed subset. This cohort had only TCR beta chains sequenced, and the lack of alpha or paired-chain data limited which features could be detected. A group of highly shared sequence variants was considered likely to be a technical artifact of the sequencing pipeline. For the cohort, immune exposure information was limited to CMV serostatus. Across donors, most TCR sequences were observed very rarely, whereas some public TCRs were present in many individuals. Some IMGT-functional V segments, including TRBV6-2 and TRBV6-3, could not be told apart with the 87-base-pair reads, so those segments were excluded. A later analysis found that most CMV-associated TCR beta chains appeared HLA-restricted, with HLA associations seemingly driven largely by CMV exposure. Several of the top co-occurrence clusters appeared to be linked to parvovirus B19, influenza, CMV and Epstein-Barr virus, according to a later analysis. In a later analysis, the rate of TCR association differed among HLA loci, with DRB1 alleles having the most associated TCRs and HLA-C alleles having the fewest. When HLA alleles, especially DR and DQ, strongly co-occurred, attributing TCR associations to individual alleles was difficult. Over 15 rarely observed V segments, including chromosome 9 orphons, were excluded from the earlier analysis of about 500 of the donors because counts were too low. Roughly uniform sequencing depth across donors was assumed in presence/absence analyses, although this assumption may not hold. The authors suggested that the approach could potentially be generalized to other disease states and immunological phenotypes. Linkage disequilibrium might explain the correlated functional status among segregating V segments, but an unknown experimental factor could not be excluded. A later analysis associated about 17,000 TCR beta sequences with specific HLA alleles at a false discovery rate of 0.05. A further reported finding was that TCR beta sequences accurately predicted the HLA-A and HLA-B alleles for most subjects in the first cohort. A few of the identified cytomegalovirus-associated TCR beta chains were confirmed in vitro to be specific for cytomegalovirus antigens. Compared with the roughly 670-donor mean, donors in an Asian-associated ancestry cluster had fewer N-insertions in productive TCRs, according to a later genetic analysis. V-gene and J-gene trimming of TCR beta chains was associated with a missense DCLRE1C variant in a later genetic analysis, and the association was replicated in an independent cohort. In an earlier analysis of around 600 of the donors, most TCR beta V segments were observed in productive rearrangements about 87% or about 30% of the time, broadly matching IMGT annotations. In the study, approximately 160 TCR beta chains were listed as associated with cytomegalovirus.

Points on this clone: There is no known antigen for this receptor. Nothing much larger sits one base from this clone, and base qualities are not available.

The cohort consisted of 666 healthy bone marrow donors. At the time of sampling, all cohort members were nominally healthy, though unrecorded immune exposures were likely present. The donor tested CMV seropositive, placing the donor among the 290 or so seropositive members of the cohort. Each donor provided a peripheral blood sample, and peripheral blood mononuclear cells were used for TCR beta sequencing. The Qiagen DNeasy Blood Extraction Kit was used to extract genomic DNA from the blood cell samples. The receptor library was made with the immunoSEQ multiplex PCR assay. For the multiplex PCR, a mixture combining 60 forward primers for TCR Vbeta segments and 13 reverse primers for TCR Jbeta segments was used. Amplification of the CDR3 region of rearranged TCR beta genes was performed with a multiplex PCR assay on genomic DNA. Amplified TCR beta libraries were sequenced as 87-base-pair reads on the Illumina HiSeq System. In the authors' own workflow: In a later analysis, 70 million to 95 million unique TCR beta chains were counted across the 650 to 700 repertoires, and roughly 10 million of these chains were shared by at least two donors. Raw reads were error-corrected and collapsed into unique sequences by a nearest-neighbor algorithm in which closely related sequences were merged to remove PCR and sequencing errors. V, D and J gene segments were assigned by aligning CDR3 sequences to IMGT reference sequences. For a sequence to be retained, a match of at least six nucleotides to both a V gene segment and a J gene segment was required. A rearrangement counted as productive if the CDR3 had no stop codons and remained in frame with V and J, and every other rearrangement counted as non-productive. CDR3 was defined according to IMGT convention as the region running from the second conserved V-encoded cysteine to the conserved J-encoded phenylalanine. In an earlier analysis of 500 to 650 of the donors, sequences lacking an unambiguous match to a single V gene segment were excluded. An earlier analysis of 587 of the donors classified V segments as functional when productive rearrangements were above 56.7% and as segregating when the standard deviation between donors was above 5%. A statistical classification framework was built to diagnose cytomegalovirus status from the catalog of TCR beta chain sequences. In a later analysis, TCR nucleotide sequences were compared against IMGT/GENE-DB human TR gene sequences so that V and J genes could be assigned. Using the TCRdist pipeline, a later analysis assigned CDR3 sequences along with most-parsimonious VDJ recombination scenarios. In a later analysis, each TCR beta chain was defined by its CDR3 amino acid sequence together with its V-gene family, and reads without a unique V-gene family were excluded. A later analysis removed 600 or so highly shared, low-generation-probability nucleotide sequences to deal with suspected cross-contamination and a sequencing artifact. A later analysis calculated a clonal expansion index for each public chain from normalized within-repertoire ranks of inferred template counts. Generation probabilities in a later analysis came from a VDJ recombination model fitted to out-of-frame rearrangements, and those results were checked against IGoR. In a later analysis, hypergeometric tests were used to score TCR-TCR, TCR-HLA and TCR-CMV co-occurrence, with a repertoire-size bias correction applied to TCR pairs. A later analysis estimated false discovery rates by permuting HLA or CMV assignments 20 times. In a later analysis, co-occurring TCRs were grouped using DBSCAN, and TCRdist sequence similarity was added for clustering within HLA-allele-positive subsets. Co-occurrence clustering excluded repertoires with fewer than 30,000 or more than 120,000 public chains, plus five with anomalous nucleotide sharing. TCRdb retrieved this table from immuneACCESS and kept in-frame rearrangements only. Not all clones are present; in checked studies, unresolved V genes account for under half, and no reason is known for the remainder. For V, J and clone size, that table is used; D and trimming come from the DNA. In all, the sample holds under 150,000 clones, and more than 60% of those were seen once. Approximately 9.1% of the sample is held by the ten biggest clonotypes.

This receptor was taken from a woman in her 50s in good health and CMV-seropositive. This chain joins TRBV18 to TRBJ2-7; the junction holds 7 bases that match TRBD1. Material: PBMCs. For the CDR3, the sequence is CASSPGDRTYEQYF. The sequenced DNA is TGTGCCAGCTCACCGGGGGACAGAACCTACGAGCAGTACTTC.